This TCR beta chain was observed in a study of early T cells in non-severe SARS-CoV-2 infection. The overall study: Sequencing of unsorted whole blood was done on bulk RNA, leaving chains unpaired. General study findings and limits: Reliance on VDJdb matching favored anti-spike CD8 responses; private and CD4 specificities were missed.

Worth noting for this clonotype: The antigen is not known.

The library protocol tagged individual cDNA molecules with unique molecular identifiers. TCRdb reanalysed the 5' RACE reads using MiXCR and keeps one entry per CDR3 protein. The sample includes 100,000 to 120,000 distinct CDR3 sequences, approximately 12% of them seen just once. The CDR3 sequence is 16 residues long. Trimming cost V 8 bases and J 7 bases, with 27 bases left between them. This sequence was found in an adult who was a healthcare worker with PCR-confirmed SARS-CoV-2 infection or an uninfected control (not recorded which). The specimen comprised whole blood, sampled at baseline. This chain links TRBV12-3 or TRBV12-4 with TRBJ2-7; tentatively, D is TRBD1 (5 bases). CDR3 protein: CASGTSPRQPTEEQYF. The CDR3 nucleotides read TGTGCCAGCGGAACGAGCCCTAGACAGCCCACTGAGGAGCAGTACTTC.